This TCR beta chain was sequenced in a study of blood T cell repertoires in COVID-19. Background on the study: T cells, B-cell-depleted T cells, or PBMCs supplied cDNA or gDNA.

Original processing methods: Amplification with reference gene primers provided the estimates of nucleated cell counts. Sequenced by immunoSEQ multiplex PCR; TCRdb stores in-frame clones only, minus some. V and J calls and clone size are as listed in that table; D and trimming were resolved from the DNA. Altogether a few hundred thousand clones are present, 75% to 90% being singletons, with the ten largest covering over 4%. Seattle patients were enrolled while actively infected and followed longitudinally. This clone has only a few counts. V was pared by 3 bases and J by 7 bases, with 16 bases between. CDR1 and CDR2 from the germline V gene are SGHDT and YYEEEE. CDR3 size: 15 residues.

Sequencing was carried out using peripheral blood. The sequence was obtained from a woman in her sixties or seventies with COVID-19, enrolled during active disease. The rearrangement links TRBV5-6 to TRBJ1-4; D perhaps matches TRBD1 (5 bases). CDR3 DNA sequence: TGTGCCAGCAGCTCAGGAGGGGCGCAGGGTGAAAAACTGTTTTTT. Protein sequence: CASSSGGAQGEKLFF.